This T cell receptor (beta chain) was obtained from a study of neoadjuvant anti-PD-1 for oral cavity cancer. Measured with immunoSEQ multiplex PCR; TCRdb has only the in-frame clones, and not every one. The repertoire holds tens of thousands of clones, with around 85% as singletons. V gave up 4 bases and J gave up 8 bases, with 12 bases separating them. Germline CDR1 and CDR2: GTSNPN and SVGIG (reference sequence). There are 12 residues in the CDR3. The chain has TRBV30 and TRBJ2-1, with D possibly being TRBD1 (7 bases). Sequences were derived from PBMCs, sampled before nivolumab (anti-PD-1) treatment. The TCR originated in a person between 40 and 85 years old with oral cavity squamous cell carcinoma. CDR3: CAWTQGGDEQFF. The CDR3 coding sequence is TGTGCCTGGACTCAGGGGGGCGATGAGCAGTTCTTC.